This entry lists 27 T cell receptor beta chains sequenced from one sample in a study of T cell repertoires in cytomegalovirus infection. Their antigens remain unidentified. TCRdb passed the reads through MiXCR, listing each CDR3 protein once. In the table there are under 300,000 distinct CDR3 sequences, roughly 21% of which are singletons. The sequencing here drew on cultured PBMCs, taken from culture after CMV antigen stimulation. Receptors originate from a human donor in good health (CMV status not recorded). Some clones in this sample may be carry-over from other donors' samples.

To note about this clonotype: With a much larger clone just one base away, this may be a read error. The genes are TRBV6-1 and TRBJ2-3, with 8 bases lining up with TRBD1. The J call may be wrong; the DNA end is better matched by TRBJ1-5. This CDR3 has 18 amino acids. Germline lookup yields CDR1 MNHNS and CDR2 SASEGT. The CDR3 region is CASSLISPGQGGTDTQHF. The CDR3 bases are TGTGCCAGCAGTCTAATCTCTCCTGGACAGGGAGGGACAGATACGCAGCATTTT.

This clonotype has just a few counts. The rearrangement joins TRBV7-6 to TRBJ2-6; weak D call: TRBD2 (6 bases). Trimming pared 5 bases from V and 0 bases from J, leaving 14 bases between. There are 17 residues in the CDR3. Per germline, CDR1 SGHVS and CDR2 FNYEAQ. The CDR3 DNA is TGTGCCAGCAGCCCCTGGGACTTGAGCTCTGGGGCCAACGTCCTGACTTTC. Translating it yields CASSPWDLSSGANVLTF.

In its sample, this clonotype was seen a few times. The genes are TRBV6-2 or TRBV6-3 and TRBJ2-1; D perhaps matches TRBD2 (5 bases). V was cut by 6 bases and J by 1 base, with 16 bases left in between. There are 16 residues in the CDR3. The germline gives CDR1 MNHEY, CDR2 SVGEGT. This chain's CDR3 is CASSHALATSYNEQFF. The DNA for the CDR3 is TGTGCCAGCAGCCACGCTTTAGCGACATCCTACAATGAGCAGTTCTTC.

This clonotype has a count of ten or more. V is TRBV12-3 or TRBV12-4 and J is TRBJ1-2; the D gene is possibly TRBD1 (6 bases). Trimming removed 3 bases from V and 8 bases from J, with 19 bases in between. The CDR3 contains 15 residues. The DNA for the CDR3 is TGTGCCAGCAGTTTTGGGGGCCCGCCTGCGGAGGGCTACACCTTC. This translates into CASSFGGPPAEGYTF.

This clonotype was seen only a few times. The chain employs TRBV20-1 and TRBJ2-1; 11 nucleotides match TRBD2. The CDR3 length is 20 residues. Looked up from germline, CDR1 is DFQATT and CDR2 is SNEGSKA (reference sequence). V shed 1 base, J shed 0 bases, and the junction held 14 bases outside the gene matches. The CDR3 bases are TGCAGTGCTAGAGGAATGCGTCGGACTAGCGGGCAGAGCTCCTACAATGAGCAGTTCTTC. Translated: CSARGMRRTSGQSSYNEQFF.

This clonotype was counted ten times or more. This chain uses TRBV20-1 with TRBJ2-1, with TRBD2 matching 10 bases. The CDR3 length is 15 residues. The ends lost 0 bases at V and 10 bases at J; junction bases unmatched: 9. Germline CDR1 DFQATT, CDR2 SNEGSKA (reference sequence). CDR3 in amino acids: CSARDRVAGGPEQFF. In nucleotides, the CDR3 is TGCAGTGCTAGAGATCGGGTAGCGGGAGGCCCGGAGCAGTTCTTC.

This chain joins TRBV4-3 and TRBJ1-4, with D uncertain. The germline gives CDR1 LGHNA, CDR2 YSLEER. The CDR3 runs 16 residues. Trimming cost V 3 bases and J 8 bases, with 19 bases left between them. CDR3 bases: TGCGCCAGCAGCCACGCGGTCGATCTCGGAAGGGAAAAACTGTTTTTT. Its protein product is CASSHAVDLGREKLFF.

The chain recombines TRBV20-1 with TRBJ2-2, with 9 bases identical to TRBD2. The CDR3 is made up of 14 amino acids. Unmatched junction bases numbered 5, after V lost 3 bases and J lost 6 bases. Germline V lookup: CDR1 DFQATT, CDR2 SNEGSKA (reference sequence). CDR3 residues: CSASPGLASGELFF. The DNA for the CDR3 is TGCAGTGCTAGCCCGGGACTAGCCTCCGGGGAGCTGTTTTTT.

This clonotype was counted between two and nine times. The V call is TRBV6-2 or TRBV6-3, the J call TRBJ2-7; the match to TRBD2 covers 7 bases. V shed 6 bases and J 6 bases; nucleotides not matched to a gene: 14. The germline CDR1 and CDR2 sequences are MNHEY and SVGEGT. The CDR3 consists of 15 residues. The CDR3 protein is CASSRQRGGPGEQYV. DNA of the CDR3: TGTGCCAGCAGCCGACAAAGGGGAGGGCCTGGCGAGCAGTACGTC.

The rearrangement links TRBV19 to TRBJ2-1; D not certain. The CDR3 runs 16 residues. Between the trimmed V and J ends, which lost 9 bases and 0 bases, there was a span of 18 bases. Germline V gene lookup returns CDR1 LNHDA and CDR2 SQIVND (reference sequence). CDR3 nucleotide sequence: TGTGCCAGCAGGAGAGATGACGCGCTCTCCTACAATGAGCAGTTCTTC. Amino acids: CASRRDDALSYNEQFF. Drawing the rest from reference TRBV19 and TRBJ2-1, the complete variable domain is DGGITQSPKYLFRKEGQNVTLSCEQNLNHDAMYWYRQDPGQGLRLIYYSQIVNDFQKGDIAEGYSVSREKKESFPLTVTSAQKNPTAFYLCASRRDDALSYNEQFFGPGTRLTVL.

This clonotype was seen more than once but under ten times. CDR3 sequence: CASSLLSGNSYEQYF. The CDR3 DNA reads TGCGCCAGCAGCTTGTTGAGCGGGAACTCCTACGAGCAGTACTTC. The V gene is TRBV5-1, the J gene TRBJ2-7; TRBD2 matches 7 bases. Germline CDR1 SGHRS, CDR2 YFSETQ. The CDR3 has 15 residues. V dropped 1 base and J dropped 0; count of bases not matched to a gene: 4. The variable domain in full, with the rest retrieved from reference TRBV5-1 and TRBJ2-7, is KAGVTQTPRYLIKTRGQQVTLSCSPISGHRSVSWYQQTPGQGLQFLFEYFSETQRNKGNFPGRFSGRQFSNSRSEMNVSTLELGDSALYLCASSLLSGNSYEQYFGPGTRLTVT.

This chain joins TRBV24-1 and TRBJ2-5; the match to TRBD1 covers 9 bases. The CDR3 is made up of 16 amino acids. Trimming cost V 5 bases and J 4 bases; bases outside gene matches: 10. The V gene's germline CDR1 is KGHDR and CDR2 SFDVKD. DNA for the CDR3: TGTGCCACCAGTGGCCTACAGGGGGCTGAGACAGAGACCCAGTACTTC. Residues: CATSGLQGAETETQYF.

V and J are TRBV19 and TRBJ1-1; possibly TRBD1 for D (5 bases). The CDR3 sequence is 12 residues long. The germline V gene encodes CDR1 LNHDA and CDR2 SQIVND (reference sequence). V gave up 6 bases and J gave up 5 bases, with 10 bases separating them. CDR3 in amino acids: CASSYRRTEAFF. In DNA, the CDR3 is TGTGCCAGTAGCTACAGGAGGACTGAAGCTTTCTTT.

V usage is TRBV5-4 and J usage is TRBJ2-7; D not certain. Per germline, CDR1 SGHNT and CDR2 YYREEE (reference sequence). This CDR3 region has 13 residues. V shed 0 bases and J shed 13 bases, with 17 bases lying between them. CDR3 in amino acids: CASSLEVGPRPYF. DNA for the CDR3: TGTGCCAGCAGCTTGGAGGTGGGCCCGAGGCCTTACTTC.

The chain carries TRBV11-2 and TRBJ2-7; D perhaps matches TRBD1 (5 bases). With 4 bases removed from V and 0 bases from J, the gap between germline ends came to 13 bases. Per germline, CDR1 SGHAT and CDR2 FQNNGV. The CDR3 consists of 15 residues. CDR3 nucleotide sequence: TGTGCCAGCAGCTCCTCGTCGACAGTCTCCTACGAGCAGTACTTC. It translates to CASSSSSTVSYEQYF.

In its sample, this clonotype was seen a few times. The V call is TRBV23-1, the J call TRBJ2-3; the match to TRBD2 covers 10 bases. TRBV23-1 has ORF status, its function being uncertain. The CDR3 has 16 amino acids. The J segment lost 5 bases and the V segment lost 3 bases, leaving 8 bases of the junction unmatched. CDR3 DNA: TGCGCCAGCAGTCACCTACAAGCGGGAGGGGAAGATACGCAGTATTTT. Translated, it gives CASSHLQAGGEDTQYF.

This clonotype was counted at least ten times. The chain employs TRBV28 and TRBJ2-2; possible D gene TRBD1, 6 bases. Trimming left V 2 bases short and J 3 bases short, with 10 bases between. The CDR3 is 15 residues long. Germline CDR1 reads MDHEN; CDR2 reads SYDVKM. The CDR3 coding sequence is TGTGCCAGCAGTTTACGACCAGGGGACACCGGGGAGCTGTTTTTT. Amino acids: CASSLRPGDTGELFF.

This clonotype was seen ten or more times. V gene TRBV7-2 combines with J gene TRBJ2-2, with a weak D call TRBD1 (6 bases). Germline lookup yields CDR1 SGHTA and CDR2 FQGNSA. Trimming left V 4 bases short and J 3 bases short, with 18 bases between. The CDR3 length is 17 residues. The CDR3 nucleotides are TGTGCCAGCAGCTGGGGACAAGTGGGGTTCTACACCGGGGAGCTGTTTTTT. It yields the protein CASSWGQVGFYTGELFF.

This clonotype was observed at least ten times. V and J are TRBV6-2 or TRBV6-3 and TRBJ2-1; 8 positions match TRBD2. After removal of 6 bases from V and 4 bases from J, the junction contained 8 bases not matched to a gene. In germline, CDR1 is MNHEY, CDR2 SVGEGT. The CDR3 spans 15 residues. CDR3 nucleotides: TGTGCCAGCAGCCGTATAGCGGGACAATACAATGAGCAGTTCTTC. It encodes CASSRIAGQYNEQFF.

In DNA, the CDR3 is TGTGCCAGCATCGCCCCAGGGGCCCATGAGCAGTTCTTC. This gives the protein CASIAPGAHEQFF. This chain joins TRBV27 and TRBJ2-1; a weak D match, TRBD1 (6 bases). V was clipped by 7 bases and J by 8 bases, with 15 bases between them. Germline CDR1 and CDR2: MNHEY and SMNVEV (reference sequence). The CDR3 loop spans 13 amino acids.

Only a few counts were recorded for this clonotype. This chain connects TRBV12-3 or TRBV12-4 to TRBJ2-2; D is perhaps TRBD1 (5 bases). V was clipped by 6 bases and J by 4 bases, with 9 bases between them. CDR3 size: 13 residues. The CDR3 is CASREQATGELFF. The CDR3 DNA is TGTGCCAGCAGGGAACAGGCCACCGGGGAGCTGTTTTTT.

This clonotype was seen only once. The junction departs from the called germline gene at one end, perhaps through a read error. CDR3 nucleotides: TGTGCCAGCGGTTATCGGGGGAAATCCTACGAGCAGTACTTC. Protein sequence: CASGYRGKSYEQYF. The rearrangement links TRBV6-8 to TRBJ2-7; D is perhaps TRBD2 (6 bases). CDR1 and CDR2 from the germline V gene are MNHGY and SAAAGT. This CDR3 region has 14 residues.

This rearrangement joins TRBV9 to TRBJ2-5; D gene ambiguous. The V gene lost 3 bases and the J gene lost 1 base, with 7 bases spanning the gap. Germline loops: CDR1 SGDLS, CDR2 YYNGEE. The CDR3 runs to 13 residues. CDR3: CASSATPQETQYF. The CDR3 nucleotides read TGTGCCAGCAGCGCGACACCCCAAGAGACCCAGTACTTC.

This clonotype was found a few times. V usage is TRBV19 and J usage is TRBJ2-3; D gene ambiguous. Germline V lookup: CDR1 LNHDA, CDR2 SQIVND (reference sequence). V dropped 1 base and J dropped 1 base, with 6 bases sitting between them. CDR3 length: 14 amino acids. In DNA, the CDR3 is TGTGCCAGTAGTATAGGGAAGGGCACAGATACGCAGTATTTT. Amino acid sequence: CASSIGKGTDTQYF.

The gene calls are TRBV19 and TRBJ2-3, with 9 bases identical to TRBD2. There are 15 residues in the CDR3. The germline V gene encodes CDR1 LNHDA and CDR2 SQIVND (reference sequence). V trimming: 2 bases; J trimming: 3 bases; junction bases outside the gene matches: 3. CDR3 protein: CASSILSGRTDTQYF. The CDR3 nucleotides read TGTGCCAGTAGTATACTTAGCGGGAGAACAGATACGCAGTATTTT.

CDR3 in DNA: TGTGCCAGCAGTAGGACAGCGACCTACGAGCAGTACTTC. Amino acids: CASSRTATYEQYF. This chain joins TRBV12-3 or TRBV12-4 and TRBJ2-7; a weak D match, TRBD1 (6 bases). V was shortened by 5 bases and J by 2 bases, with 10 bases between the two germline ends. The CDR3 is 13 amino acids.

A few counts support this clonotype. The chain employs TRBV6-2 or TRBV6-3 and TRBJ1-1, with D uncertain. The germline CDR1 and CDR2 sequences are MNHEY and SVGEGT. Trimming left V 6 bases short and J 4 bases short, with 12 bases between. The CDR3 loop spans 13 amino acids. The CDR3 region has the DNA TGTGCCAGCAGAGTACCCGTGGGCACTGAAGCTTTCTTT. This codes for CASRVPVGTEAFF.